Shown below are 12 T cell receptor beta chains from a single sample sequenced in a study of T cell responses to AZD1222 COVID-19 vaccine. Method: immunoSEQ multiplex PCR; TCRdb's copy keeps in-frame clones and lacks some. The top ten hold 2.5% to 3% of the sample, which has approximately 190,000 clones, around 87% seen once. This sample comprised peripheral blood, obtained on day 0 of MenACWY control vaccination. These receptors all stem from an adult in good health.

The gene calls are TRBV28 and TRBJ1-5, with a weak D call TRBD1 (5 bases). The CDR3 covers 19 residues. The germline CDR1 and CDR2 sequences are MDHEN and SYDVKM. Trimming removed 2 bases at V and 1 base at J, with 21 bases between. The CDR3 DNA follows: TGTGCCAGCAGTTTAAGGGTCTCGGGGCAACCCCTCAGCAATCAGCCCCAGCATTTT. Encoded protein: CASSLRVSGQPLSNQPQHF.

This rearrangement joins TRBV3-1 (or the pseudogene TRBV3-2) to TRBJ1-4; TRBD1 is a possible D gene (5 bases). The CDR3 totals 15 residues. The germline CDR1 and CDR2 sequences are LGHDT and YNNKEL (reference sequence). Trimming took off 4 bases at V and 1 base at J, with 10 bases between the two ends. CDR3 region: CASSREGLTNEKLFF. CDR3 nucleotide sequence: TGTGCCAGCAGCCGCGAGGGGTTAACTAATGAAAAACTGTTTTTT.

The rearrangement joins TRBV10-3 to TRBJ2-3; TRBD1 or TRBD2 may be the D gene (7 bases each). The CDR3 is 13 residues long. V was shortened by 11 bases and J by 5 bases, with 17 bases between the two germline ends. Per germline, CDR1 ENHRY and CDR2 SYGVKD. The DNA of the CDR3 is TGTGCCGGCCAGGGGGGGGCTTTAGATACGCAGTATTTT. Translated, it gives CAGQGGALDTQYF.

The rearrangement links TRBV19 to TRBJ1-3, with D hard to call. The CDR3 extends over 16 amino acids. V was trimmed by 6 bases and J by 3 bases, leaving 18 bases between them. The germline V gene encodes CDR1 LNHDA and CDR2 SQIVND (reference sequence). The CDR3 is CASSLRRPDLGNTIYF. Here the CDR3 DNA reads TGTGCCAGTAGCCTGAGACGGCCGGACCTTGGAAACACCATATATTTT.

Here the CDR3 reads CASSYIGGSYEQYF. The CDR3 nucleotides read TGTGCCAGCAGTTACATCGGGGGTTCCTACGAGCAGTACTTC. V and J are TRBV6-5 and TRBJ2-7; possible D gene TRBD2, 6 bases. Trimming took 2 bases from V and 1 from J, leaving 9 bases between them. The CDR3 contains 14 residues. Germline V gene lookup returns CDR1 MNHEY and CDR2 SVGAGI.

The chain employs TRBV24-1 and TRBJ1-2; D is possibly TRBD1 (5 bases). This CDR3 has 16 amino acids. V was pared by 4 bases and J by 4 bases, with 18 bases between. The germline gives CDR1 KGHDR, CDR2 SFDVKD. The CDR3: CATSDTDGLGRYGYTF. The CDR3 DNA is TGTGCCACCAGTGACACCGATGGCCTGGGGCGCTATGGCTACACCTTC.

This clone occurred a few times. The V gene is TRBV28, the J gene TRBJ1-5, with 11 bases aligning to TRBD1. V was clipped by 1 base and J by 7 bases; unmatched bases: 9. Per the germline V gene, CDR1 is MDHEN and CDR2 is SYDVKM. The CDR3 contains 17 residues. CDR3 nucleotide sequence: TGTGCCAGCAGTTTATACGGACAGGGGGCTTCGACGCAGCCCCAGCATTTT. Translation: CASSLYGQGASTQPQHF.

The chain recombines TRBV18 with TRBJ2-7; D unclear. The ends were cut back, 0 bases at V and 0 bases at J, with 6 bases in the middle. The CDR3 covers 14 residues. Germline CDR1 and CDR2: KGHSH and LQKENI. The CDR3 region has the DNA TGTGCCAGCTCACCACCGACACCCTCCTACGAGCAGTACTTC. Translating gives CASSPPTPSYEQYF. The full variable domain, completed using reference TRBV18 and TRBJ2-7, is NAGVMQNPRHLVRRRGQEARLRCSPMKGHSHVYWYRQLPEEGLKFMVYLQKENIIDESGMPKERFSAEFPKEGPSILRIQQVVRGDSAAYFCASSPPTPSYEQYFGPGTRLTVT.

The V call is TRBV28, the J call TRBJ2-3, with 8 bases identical to TRBD1. Germline V gives CDR1 MDHEN, CDR2 SYDVKM. CDR3 length: 15 residues. V dropped 2 bases and J dropped 3; count of bases not matched to a gene: 4. CDR3 amino acids: CASSLTQGATDTQYF. The CDR3 DNA is TGTGCCAGCAGTTTAACGCAGGGGGCAACAGATACGCAGTATTTT.

The genes are TRBV3-1 (or the pseudogene TRBV3-2) and TRBJ2-3; D unresolved. CDR1 and CDR2 from the germline V gene are LGHDT and YNNKEL (reference sequence). Trimming left V 1 base short and J 2 bases short, with 13 bases between. This CDR3 is built from 16 residues. The CDR3 sequence is CASSQGSGGNTDTQYF. CDR3 DNA sequence: TGTGCCAGCAGCCAAGGGTCTGGCGGAAACACAGATACGCAGTATTTT.

The chain uses TRBV30 and TRBJ1-2, with D tentatively TRBD1 (5 bases). The length of the CDR3 is 15 residues. Looked up from germline, CDR1 is GTSNPN and CDR2 is SVGIG (reference sequence). The V end was cut by 5 bases, the J end by 2 bases, with 18 bases between. This CDR3 is CAWLLRGKGNYGYTF. For the CDR3, the DNA is TGTGCCTGGCTCCTTCGGGGTAAGGGGAACTATGGCTACACCTTC.

The V and J genes are TRBV5-1 and TRBJ2-3; D unclear. Trimming cost V 0 bases and J 6 bases, with 11 bases left between them. The CDR3 runs 14 residues. Germline V gene data show CDR1 as SGHRS and CDR2 as YFSETQ. This CDR3 is CASSLAPSLDTQYF. The DNA of the CDR3 is TGCGCCAGCAGCTTGGCCCCCAGCTTGGATACGCAGTATTTT.